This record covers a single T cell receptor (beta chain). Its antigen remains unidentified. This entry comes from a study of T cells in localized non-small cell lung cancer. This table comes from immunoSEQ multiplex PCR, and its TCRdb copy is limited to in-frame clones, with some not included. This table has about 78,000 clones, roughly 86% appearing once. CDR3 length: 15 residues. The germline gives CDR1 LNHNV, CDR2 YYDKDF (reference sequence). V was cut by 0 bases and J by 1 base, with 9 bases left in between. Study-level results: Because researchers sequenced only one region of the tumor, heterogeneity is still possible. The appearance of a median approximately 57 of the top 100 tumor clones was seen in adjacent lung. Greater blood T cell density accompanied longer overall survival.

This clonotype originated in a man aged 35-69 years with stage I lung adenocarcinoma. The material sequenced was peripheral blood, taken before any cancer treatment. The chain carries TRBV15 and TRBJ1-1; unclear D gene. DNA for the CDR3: TGTGCCACCAGCAGAGATTTCTCAAGGAACACTGAAGCTTTCTTT. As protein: CATSRDFSRNTEAFF.